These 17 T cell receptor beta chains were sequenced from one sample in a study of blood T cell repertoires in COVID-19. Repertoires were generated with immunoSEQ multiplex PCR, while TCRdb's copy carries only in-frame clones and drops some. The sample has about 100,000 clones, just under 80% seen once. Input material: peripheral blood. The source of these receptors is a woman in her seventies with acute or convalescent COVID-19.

The CDR3 DNA is TGTGCCAGCAGTGGAGGGGGCTTTGGCTACACCTTC. As protein: CASSGGGFGYTF. The chain recombines TRBV27 with TRBJ1-2, with TRBD1 identical over 7 bases. The germline gives CDR1 MNHEY, CDR2 SMNVEV (reference sequence). The junction had 4 bases not matched to a gene; V was cut back by 5 bases and J by 7 bases. This CDR3 is 12 amino acids long.

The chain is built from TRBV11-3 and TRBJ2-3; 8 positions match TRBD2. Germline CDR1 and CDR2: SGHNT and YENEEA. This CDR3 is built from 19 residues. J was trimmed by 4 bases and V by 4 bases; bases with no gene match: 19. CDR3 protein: CASSSRSGAGAQVADTQYF. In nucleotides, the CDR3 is TGTGCCAGCAGCTCACGATCGGGAGCGGGGGCACAGGTGGCAGATACGCAGTATTTT.

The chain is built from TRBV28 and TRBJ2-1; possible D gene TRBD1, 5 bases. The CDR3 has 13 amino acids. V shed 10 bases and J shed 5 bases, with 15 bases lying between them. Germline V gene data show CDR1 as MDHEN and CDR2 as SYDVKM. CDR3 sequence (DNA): TGTGCCACGAATTGGGGCTATAACAATGAGCAGTTCTTC. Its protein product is CATNWGYNNEQFF. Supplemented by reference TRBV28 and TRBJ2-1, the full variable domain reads DVKVTQSSRYLVKRTGEKVFLECVQDMDHENMFWYRQDPGLGLRLIYFSYDVKMKEKGDIPEGYSVSREKKERFSLILESASTNQTSMYLCATNWGYNNEQFFGPGTRLTVL.

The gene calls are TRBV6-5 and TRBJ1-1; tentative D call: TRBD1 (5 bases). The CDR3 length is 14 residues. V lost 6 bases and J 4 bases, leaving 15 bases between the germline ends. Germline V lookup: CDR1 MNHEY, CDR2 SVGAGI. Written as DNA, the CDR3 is TGTGCCAGCAGGGATTCGTTGGGGGGCACTGAAGCTTTCTTT. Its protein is CASRDSLGGTEAFF.

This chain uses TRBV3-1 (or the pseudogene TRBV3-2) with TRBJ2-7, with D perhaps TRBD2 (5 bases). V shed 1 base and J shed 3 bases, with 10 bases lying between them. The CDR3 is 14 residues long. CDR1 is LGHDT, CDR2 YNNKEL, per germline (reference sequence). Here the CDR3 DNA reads TGTGCCAGCAGCCAAGCATCCGGGGACTACGAGCAGTACGTC. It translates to CASSQASGDYEQYV.

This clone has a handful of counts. CDR3 sequence reads: CASSQESVYEQYF. The CDR3 DNA follows: TGTGCCAGCAGCCAAGAGTCCGTCTACGAGCAGTACTTC. V and J are TRBV14 and TRBJ2-7; D is unresolved. CDR1 is SGHDN, CDR2 FVKESK, per germline. The V end was cut by 0 bases, the J end by 3 bases, with 6 bases between. The CDR3 has 13 amino acids.

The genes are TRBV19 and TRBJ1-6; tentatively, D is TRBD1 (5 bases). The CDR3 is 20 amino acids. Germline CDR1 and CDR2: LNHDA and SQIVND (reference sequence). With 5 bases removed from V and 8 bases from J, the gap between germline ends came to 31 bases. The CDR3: CASSGPLTGLPKVEDSPLHF. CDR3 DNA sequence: TGTGCCAGTAGTGGACCCCTCACAGGATTACCAAAGGTAGAAGATTCACCCCTCCACTTT.

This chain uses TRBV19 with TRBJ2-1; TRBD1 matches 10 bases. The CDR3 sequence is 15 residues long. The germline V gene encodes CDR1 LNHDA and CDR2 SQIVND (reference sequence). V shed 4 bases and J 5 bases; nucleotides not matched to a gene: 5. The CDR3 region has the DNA TGTGCCAGTAGTACCCGGGACAGGGGTGACAATGAGCAGTTCTTC. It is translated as CASSTRDRGDNEQFF.

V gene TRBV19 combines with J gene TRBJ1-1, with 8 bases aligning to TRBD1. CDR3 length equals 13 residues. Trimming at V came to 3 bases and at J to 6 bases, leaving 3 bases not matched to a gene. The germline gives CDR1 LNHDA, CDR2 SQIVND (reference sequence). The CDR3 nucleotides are TGTGCCAGTAGTATCAGGGGGCAAGCTGAAGCTTTCTTT. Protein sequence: CASSIRGQAEAFF.

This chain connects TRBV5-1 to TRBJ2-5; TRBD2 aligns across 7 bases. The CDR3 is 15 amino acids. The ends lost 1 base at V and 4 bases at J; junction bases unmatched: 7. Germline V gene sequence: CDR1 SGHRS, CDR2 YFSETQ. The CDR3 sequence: CASSLSSGLGETQYF. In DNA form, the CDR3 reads TGCGCCAGCAGCTTGTCTAGCGGTCTGGGAGAGACCCAGTACTTC.

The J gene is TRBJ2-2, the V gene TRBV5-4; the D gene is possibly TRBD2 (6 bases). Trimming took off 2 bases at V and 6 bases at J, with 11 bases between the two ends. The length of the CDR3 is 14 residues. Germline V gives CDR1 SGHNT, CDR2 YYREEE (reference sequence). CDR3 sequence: CASSFGGLAGELFF. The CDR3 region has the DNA TGTGCCAGCAGCTTCGGGGGATTAGCCGGGGAGCTGTTTTTT.

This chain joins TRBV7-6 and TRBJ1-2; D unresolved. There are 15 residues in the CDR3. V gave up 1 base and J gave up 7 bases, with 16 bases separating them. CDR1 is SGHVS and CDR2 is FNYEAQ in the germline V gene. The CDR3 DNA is TGTGCCAGCAGCTTAGACCCCCGTGGGCGGGCTGGCTACACCTTC. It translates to CASSLDPRGRAGYTF.

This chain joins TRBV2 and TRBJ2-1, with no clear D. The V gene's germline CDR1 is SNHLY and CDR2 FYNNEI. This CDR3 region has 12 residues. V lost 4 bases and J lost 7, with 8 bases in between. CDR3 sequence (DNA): TGTGCCAGCAGTGGGCCCGGGAATGAGCAGTTCTTC. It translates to CASSGPGNEQFF.

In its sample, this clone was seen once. The CDR3 sequence is CASRPRERGLDFF. CDR3 sequence (DNA): TGTGCCAGCAGACCACGTGAGAGGGGGTTGGATTTCTTT. The chain carries TRBV12-3 or TRBV12-4 and TRBJ1-1; tentative D call: TRBD1 (6 bases). Deletions cut 6 bases from V and 13 bases from J, with 21 bases between. The CDR3 contains 13 residues.

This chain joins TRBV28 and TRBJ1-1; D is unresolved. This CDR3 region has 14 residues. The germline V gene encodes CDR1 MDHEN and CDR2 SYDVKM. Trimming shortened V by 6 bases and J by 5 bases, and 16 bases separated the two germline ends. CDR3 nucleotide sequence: TGTGCCAGCAGGCCCAGTGGGGAGGGAACTGAAGCTTTCTTT. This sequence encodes CASRPSGEGTEAFF.

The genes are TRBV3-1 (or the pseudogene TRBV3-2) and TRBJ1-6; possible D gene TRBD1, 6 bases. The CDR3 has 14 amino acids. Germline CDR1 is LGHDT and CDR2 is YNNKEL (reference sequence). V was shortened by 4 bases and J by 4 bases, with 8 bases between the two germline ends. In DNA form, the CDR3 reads TGTGCCAGCAGCCTCGGACAGTATAATTCACCCCTCCACTTT. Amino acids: CASSLGQYNSPLHF.

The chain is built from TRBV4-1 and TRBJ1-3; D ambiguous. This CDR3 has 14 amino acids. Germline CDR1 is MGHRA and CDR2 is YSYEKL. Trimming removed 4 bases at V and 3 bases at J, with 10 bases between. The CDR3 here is CASSPGAVGNTIYF. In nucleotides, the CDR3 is TGCGCCAGCAGCCCGGGAGCGGTTGGAAACACCATATATTTT.